Listed below are T cell receptor beta chains from one sample, sequenced in a study of naive and memory T cell subsets. TCRdb re-called the UMI-ligation and nested PCR reads through MiXCR, storing one row per CDR3 protein. The table has about 150,000 distinct CDR3 sequences, under 25% seen once. Sequenced sample: naive CD4+ T cells from blood. The receptors come from a human donor in good health. The CDR3 runs from the conserved cysteine through the conserved F or W. The order of the fields is clone size, D gene, V gene, J gene, CDR3 DNA, CDR3 protein. The D gene is left open where the match is weak. Size values are once, few and many counts, or a class for expanded clones, and some rows have none.

>.|.|TRBV7-4|TRBJ2-4
TGTGCCAGCAGCTTTCAGGGGATAGGGTACTTC
CASSFQGIGYF
>few|TRBD2|TRBV11-2|TRBJ2-1
TGTGCCAGCAGCCGGGGGGTCTCCTACAATGAGCAGTTCTTC
CASSRGVSYNEQFF
>.|TRBD1|TRBV11-3|TRBJ2-1
TGTGCCAGCAGCTTAGGTGGGACAGGACGGTCTGAGCAGTTCTTC
CASSLGGTGRSEQFF
>few|TRBD1|TRBV12-3/TRBV12-4|TRBJ1-1
TGTGCCAGCAGTGGAATGAAGGGGGCAAGGACTGAAGCTTTCTTT
CASSGMKGARTEAFF
>.|.|TRBV7-2|TRBJ1-1
TGTGCCAGCAGCTTCAGATTAGGGTTAAGACAGACCATGAACACTGAAGCTTTCTTT
CASSFRLGLRQTMNTEAFF
>many|.|TRBV10-3|TRBJ2-5
TGTGCCATCAGTGAGGGGGCAGGAGAGACCCAGTACTTC
CAISEGAGETQYF
>many|.|TRBV29-1|TRBJ2-3
TGCAGCGGCCGGATAAGCACAGATACGCAGTATTTT
CSGRISTDTQYF
>.|TRBD2|TRBV10-3|TRBJ2-3
TGTGCCATCAGTGAGAACGGGGGAGGGCCGGATACGCAGTATTTT
CAISENGGGPDTQYF
>few|.|TRBV20-1|TRBJ2-7
TGCAGTGCTCTTCCCATCCCCTTGGGCTCCTCCTACGAGCAGTACTTC
CSALPIPLGSSYEQYF
>.|.|TRBV28|TRBJ2-1
TGTGCCAGCAGCGACAATGAGCAGTTCTTC
CASSDNEQFF
>.|TRBD2|TRBV6-5|TRBJ2-1
TGTGCCAGCAGTTATTCGGGCGGGAGGACCCATGAGCAGTTCTTC
CASSYSGGRTHEQFF
>.|.|TRBV5-1|TRBJ2-1
TGCGCCAGCAGCTACCCAGCCGATGAGCAGTTCTTC
CASSYPADEQFF
>many|.|TRBV29-1|TRBJ2-7
TGCAGCGCCCTAAGCCTCTCCTACGAGCAGTACTTC
CSALSLSYEQYF
>.|.|TRBV5-1|TRBJ1-1
TGCGCCAGCAGCTTTATTTCGAACACTGAAGCTTTCTTT
CASSFISNTEAFF
>.|TRBD1|TRBV29-1|TRBJ1-2
TGCAGCGCAAATACAGGGGGAGTCAACTATGGCTACACCTTC
CSANTGGVNYGYTF
>few|.|TRBV6-6|TRBJ1-5
TGTGCCAGCAGTGTAACAGGGAATCAGCCCCAGCATTTT
CASSVTGNQPQHF
>many|.|TRBV29-1|TRBJ2-7
TGCAGCGTTGTAACGGGGGCCTACGAGCAGTACTTC
CSVVTGAYEQYF
>few|.|TRBV5-1|TRBJ2-3
TGCGCCAGCACGACAGCGGATACGCAGTATTTT
CASTTADTQYF
>many|.|TRBV11-3|TRBJ2-1
TGTGCCAGCAGCTTAGACGGGAGAAACAATGAGCAGTTCTTC
CASSLDGRNNEQFF
>few|.|TRBV29-1|TRBJ1-1
TGCAGCGTTGACCCTCAGGGTTTGAACACTGAAGCTTTCTTT
CSVDPQGLNTEAFF
>.|TRBD2|TRBV4-2|TRBJ2-1
TGTGCCAGCAGCCAAGCGGTGGGGACTAGCGGGAACAATGAGCAGTTCTTC
CASSQAVGTSGNNEQFF
>few|.|TRBV14|TRBJ2-1
TGTGCCAGCAGCCCGATAGGCCGAAAGGACAATGAGCAGTTCTTC
CASSPIGRKDNEQFF
>.|.|TRBV30|TRBJ1-5
TGTGCCTGGAGTAGAGGGAGCGATCAGCCCCAGCATTTT
CAWSRGSDQPQHF
>many|TRBD2|TRBV11-3|TRBJ2-1
TGTGCCAGCAGCGCAGGGACTAGTAGGAGCGAGCAGTTCTTC
CASSAGTSRSEQFF
>.|TRBD1|TRBV28|TRBJ1-6
TGTGCCAGCAGGGGGACAGGCACCACACTCTCCTATAATTCACCCCTCCACTTT
CASRGTGTTLSYNSPLHF
>few|.|TRBV29-1|TRBJ2-7
TGCAGCGTCAGAGCGGCAGGGGGGGGATCGACAATGTCCTACGAGCAGTACTTC
CSVRAAGGGSTMSYEQYF
>few|.|TRBV9|TRBJ2-6
TGTGCCAGCAGCGTAGTTGGGGCCAACGTCCTGACTTTC
CASSVVGANVLTF
>few|.|TRBV6-2/TRBV6-3|TRBJ1-1
TGTGCCAGCAGTTACTCCGGGCAGGGGAACACTGAAGCTTTCTTT
CASSYSGQGNTEAFF
>few|.|TRBV29-1|TRBJ1-1
TGCAGCGTCAGGGCGCAGGGTCTATGGAACACTGAAGCTTTCTTT
CSVRAQGLWNTEAFF
>few|.|TRBV28|TRBJ2-7
TGTGCCAGCAAACTCCGGGACGGAACCTCCTACGAGCAGTACTTC
CASKLRDGTSYEQYF
>few|.|TRBV29-1|TRBJ2-4
TGCAGCGTTGGATTATTGGAAAACATTCAGTACTTC
CSVGLLENIQYF
>many|TRBD2|TRBV20-1|TRBJ2-1
TGCAGTGCTAGAGATGGAGCGGGAGGGTGGGACAATGAGCAGTTCTTC
CSARDGAGGWDNEQFF
>few|TRBD2|TRBV20-1|TRBJ2-3
TGCAGTGCTAGACGACTAGCGAAGAGGACAGATACGCAGTATTTT
CSARRLAKRTDTQYF
>.|.|TRBV27|TRBJ2-7
TGTGCCAGCAGCCCGATCGACCGTAGCTCCTACGAGCAGTACTTC
CASSPIDRSSYEQYF
>.|.|TRBV18|TRBJ2-2
TGTGCCAGCTCACCACTTCGTAAAGATAAGTCCACCGGGGAGCTGTTTTTT
CASSPLRKDKSTGELFF
>.|TRBD1|TRBV11-3|TRBJ2-2
TGTGCCAGCAGCCCCGGGACAGTGGTCGGGGAGCTGTTTTTT
CASSPGTVVGELFF
>many|TRBD1|TRBV28|TRBJ1-1
TGTGCCAGCAGTTTTGAGACAGGGACTTTCTTT
CASSFETGTFF
>few|TRBD1|TRBV9|TRBJ1-1
TGTGCCAGCAGCGTAGGGACAGGGGGAAGGTCTGAAGCTTTCTTT
CASSVGTGGRSEAFF
>many|.|TRBV28|TRBJ2-7
TGTGCCAGCAGTTTATTTTTCCCCAACGAGCAGTACTTC
CASSLFFPNEQYF
>few|TRBD1|TRBV7-3|TRBJ2-1
TGTGCCAGCAGCGTTGCAGGGACAGGGGGCTACAATGAGCAGTTCTTC
CASSVAGTGGYNEQFF
>.|TRBD1|TRBV27|TRBJ1-4
TGTGCCAGCAGTTCATACCGGGACAGGGGAGAGAAACTGTTTTTT
CASSSYRDRGEKLFF
>.|.|TRBV29-1|TRBJ2-3
TGCAGCTCAACCCGGGACGGTAGCACAGATACGCAGTATTTT
CSSTRDGSTDTQYF
>.|.|TRBV28|TRBJ2-3
.
CASSTSTGDFTDTQYF
>once|.|TRBV12-3/TRBV12-4|TRBJ2-5
TGTGCCAGCAGTTTATCTGGGGGAGTAGAGACCCAGTACTTC
CASSLSGGVETQYF
>few|TRBD2|TRBV20-1|TRBJ2-2
TGCAGTGCTAGAACTCTAGCGGGAGGGCCCGGGGAGCTGTTTTTT
CSARTLAGGPGELFF
>.|TRBD2|TRBV5-1|TRBJ2-2
TGCGCCAGCAGCTCGGGACTAGCGAACACCGGGGAGCTGTTTTTT
CASSSGLANTGELFF
>.|.|TRBV28|TRBJ2-7
TGTGCCAGCATTGGAAGATCACCAACCGGAGCCTACGAGCAGTACTTC
CASIGRSPTGAYEQYF
>many|.|TRBV29-1|TRBJ2-1
TGCAGCGTTGAAGAATTCCGGGCCCAATATAGGGGTGAGCAGTTCTTC
CSVEEFRAQYRGEQFF
>.|TRBD1|TRBV5-5|TRBJ2-7
TGTGCCAGCACCATGACCGGGACAGATCCCTACGAGCAGTACTTC
CASTMTGTDPYEQYF
>.|TRBD1|TRBV23-1|TRBJ2-7
TGCGCCACCTTTCCTCAACCGGGACAGCACTCCGAGCAGTACTTC
CATFPQPGQHSEQYF
>once|TRBD1|TRBV7-2|TRBJ1-2
TGTGCCAGCAGCGTCGGACAGGGGGCTAACTATGGCTACACCTTC
CASSVGQGANYGYTF
>many|TRBD1|TRBV27|TRBJ2-3
TGTGCCAGCAGACCATATCCGGGACAGGGGTCAGATACGCAGTATTTT
CASRPYPGQGSDTQYF
>.|TRBD1|TRBV24-1|TRBJ1-5
TGTGCCACCAGTGATTCGTGGACAGGGTCGGGAGATCAGCCCCAGCATTTT
CATSDSWTGSGDQPQHF